This TCR beta chain is drawn from a study of T cell repertoires in cytomegalovirus infection. About the study: As its CMV epitopes, the study selected recently identified HLA-C-restricted and well-studied HLA-B-restricted targets.

Via MiXCR, TCRdb re-called the reads, giving one row per CDR3 protein. The data contain about 920,000 distinct CDR3 sequences, under 40% of them seen just once; the ten biggest clones take up roughly 12%. Findings and caveats of the study: Summed public TCR beta family frequency identified CMV carriers bearing the relevant HLA. HLA-C-restricted, CMV-specific TCR beta clonotypes were dominant ex vivo.

This clonotype was observed at least ten times. Its cognate antigen is unknown. Sequences were derived from cultured CD8+ T cells from PBMCs, sampled from culture after CMV antigen stimulation. The TCR sequence derives from a human donor in good health (CMV status not recorded). Some clones in this sample may be carry-over from other donors' samples.

DNA of the CDR3: TGTGCCAGCAGCTTAGGGACAACGGGTGACACTGAAGCTTTCTTT. It specifies CASSLGTTGDTEAFF. The chain is built from TRBV7-2 and TRBJ1-1, with D tentatively TRBD1 (5 bases). Deletions cut 1 base from V and 3 bases from J, with 12 bases between. CDR1 and CDR2 (germline): SGHTA, FQGNSA. This CDR3 is built from 15 residues.